The sequence of this T cell receptor (beta chain) was determined in a study of T cells in localized non-small cell lung cancer. Note on this clone: Its antigen is not identified.

Study-wide points: Tumor trailed uninvolved adjacent lung in T cell clonality, which peaked there.

Sequencing used immunoSEQ multiplex PCR; TCRdb keeps in-frame clones, though not all of them. The sample has approximately 31,000 clones, 78% seen once. V lost 5 bases to trimming and J lost 8 bases, with 11 bases between them. CDR3 length: 12 residues. The germline gives CDR1 MNHEY, CDR2 SVGAGI. This TCR came from a male donor aged 60 or over with stage II squamous cell lung carcinoma. The chain combines TRBV6-5 with TRBJ2-3, with TRBD2 as a possible D gene (5 bases). Sequencing was performed on peripheral blood, taken before any cancer treatment. DNA of the CDR3: TGTGCCAGCAGTCTGGACTTTTTTACGCAGTATTTT. Encoded protein: CASSLDFFTQYF.